The 2 T cell receptor beta chains reported below all come from one sample, sequenced in a study of post-analysis software for immune sequencing data. Study results and caveats: Four to six TRBV segments appeared more often in patients than in controls, and TRBV5-6, TRBV5-1 and TRBV20-1 were among these.

Their target antigens are unknown. Prepared libraries of TCR beta cDNA carried unique molecular identifiers. TCRdb re-called the PCR reads through MiXCR, storing one row per CDR3 protein. The sample yields a few hundred thousand distinct CDR3 sequences, 30% to 45% seen once. The sample consisted of blood. The receptors come from a girl aged 5-17 years with multiple sclerosis.

This clonotype was seen at least ten times. The chain has TRBV5-5 and TRBJ2-3; D call uncertain. Germline V gene lookup returns CDR1 SGHKS and CDR2 YYEKEE (reference sequence). The CDR3 sequence is 12 residues long. The germline V and J ends were trimmed by 3 bases and 8 bases, with 10 bases remaining between them. Here the CDR3 reads CASSWGLITQYF. The DNA for the CDR3 is TGTGCCAGCAGCTGGGGATTGATTACGCAGTATTTT.

As concerns this clonotype: A much larger clonotype is one base distant, so this may be a read error. The rearrangement links TRBV6-6 to TRBJ1-2; possible D gene TRBD1, 5 bases. V was pared by 10 bases and J by 4 bases, with 16 bases between. The CDR3 sequence is 13 residues long. In germline, CDR1 is MNHNY, CDR2 SVGAGI (reference sequence). CDR3 sequence (DNA): TGTGCCACCTTTTCTCAGGGATCCTATGGCTACACCTTC. Translated: CATFSQGSYGYTF.